Presented here are 15 T cell receptor beta chains from one specimen sequenced in a study of T-cell reconstitution after alpha-beta-depleted transplantation in children. Study-level results: The main origin of T-cell counts and diversity one year after transplant was newly produced T cells.

Construction of the TCRbeta library involved unique molecular identifiers. A single record per CDR3 protein comes from TCRdb applying MiXCR to the PCR reads. Among approximately 300,000 distinct CDR3 sequences listed, roughly 7.8% were seen once. The antigens for these receptors are not known. The starting material was peripheral blood, obtained 360 days after TCRalphabeta/CD19-depleted stem cell transplant. These receptors all stem from a female patient aged 2-15 years who had a stem cell transplant for Fanconi anemia, so the T cells may come from the graft donor.

This rearrangement joins TRBV7-9 to TRBJ2-7, with D unclear. The germline V and J ends were trimmed by 2 bases and 4 bases, with 9 bases remaining between them. Germline V gene sequence: CDR1 SEHNR, CDR2 FQNEAQ (reference sequence). The CDR3 contains 13 residues. CDR3 region: CASSLRVQYEQYF. CDR3 coding DNA: TGTGCCAGCAGCTTAAGAGTTCAATACGAGCAGTACTTC.

This clonotype was counted many times. J is TRBJ1-2 and V is TRBV29-1, with 7 bases matching TRBD1. Germline V gene sequence: CDR1 SQVTM, CDR2 ANQGSEA. J was trimmed by 6 bases and V by 4 bases; bases with no gene match: 11. The CDR3 runs 14 residues. CDR3 protein: CSVGPQTGNNGYTF. The CDR3 nucleotides read TGCAGCGTTGGCCCCCAGACAGGGAACAATGGCTACACCTTC.

This clonotype was seen repeatedly, ten times or more. The chain uses TRBV5-1 and TRBJ1-3; no clear D. The germline gives CDR1 SGHRS, CDR2 YFSETQ. The CDR3 consists of 15 residues. V lost 1 base and J lost 2, with 10 bases in between. CDR3 nucleotides: TGCGCCAGCAGCTTGTTGTCCGGCCCTGGAAACACCATATATTTT. It specifies CASSLLSGPGNTIYF.

This clonotype came up many times. The chain's CDR3 is CSARAQGTRFGVSPLHF. In nucleotides, the CDR3 is TGCAGTGCTAGAGCCCAGGGAACGAGATTTGGAGTTTCACCCCTCCACTTT. The chain is built from TRBV20-1 and TRBJ1-6; a weak D match, TRBD1 (5 bases). Trimming cost V 1 base and J 9 bases, with 22 bases left between them. From germline, CDR1 is DFQATT and CDR2 SNEGSKA (reference sequence). The CDR3 is 17 amino acids.

This clonotype was seen a few times. The V call is TRBV5-1, the J call TRBJ2-7, with TRBD2 matching over 15 bases. The CDR3 sequence is 16 residues long. Germline CDR1 is SGHRS and CDR2 is YFSETQ. V was pared by 4 bases and J by 6 bases, with 8 bases of the junction left unmatched. CDR3 residues: CASSASGLAGGGEQYF. The CDR3 DNA is TGCGCCAGCAGCGCCTCGGGACTAGCGGGGGGAGGCGAGCAGTACTTC.

The rearrangement uses TRBV5-4 and TRBJ2-7; D unresolved. V was trimmed by 4 bases and J by 2 bases, leaving 13 bases between them. Germline V gene data show CDR1 as SGHNT and CDR2 as YYREEE (reference sequence). The CDR3 consists of 14 residues. The CDR3 protein is CASSPTSGPYEQYF. DNA for the CDR3: TGTGCCAGCAGCCCCACATCAGGCCCCTACGAGCAGTACTTC.

The chain uses TRBV20-1 and TRBJ2-7; D call uncertain. CDR1 is DFQATT and CDR2 is SNEGSKA in the germline V gene (reference sequence). V lost 1 base and J lost 2, with 15 bases in between. The CDR3 contains 15 residues. CDR3 DNA sequence: TGCAGTGCTAGAGTCGCCGGTCCTTTTCCCTACGAGCAGTACTTC. Translated, it gives CSARVAGPFPYEQYF.

This clonotype came up a few times. CDR3 residues: CASSSANDEKLFF. Written as DNA, the CDR3 is TGCGCCAGCAGCTCAGCGAATGATGAAAAACTGTTTTTT. The V call is TRBV5-1, the J call TRBJ1-4; the D is unclear. Germline V gene sequence: CDR1 SGHRS, CDR2 YFSETQ. Trimming took 3 bases from V and 6 from J, leaving 9 bases between them. CDR3 length: 13 amino acids.

This clonotype appeared a few times. This sequence joins TRBV5-5 and TRBJ2-2, with D unclear. V gave up 2 bases and J gave up 1 base, with 9 bases separating them. The CDR3 totals 15 residues. Germline lookup yields CDR1 SGHKS and CDR2 YYEKEE (reference sequence). CDR3 DNA: TGTGCCAGCAGCTTTGGGCGACTGAACACCGGGGAGCTGTTTTTT. Amino acid sequence: CASSFGRLNTGELFF.

This chain connects TRBV7-8 to TRBJ2-1, with TRBD1 identical over 8 bases. Unmatched junction bases numbered 7, after V lost 1 base and J lost 5 bases. Germline values: CDR1 SGHVS, CDR2 FQNEAQ. The CDR3 has 16 amino acids. The CDR3 reads CASSLVWTGPNNEQFF. The CDR3 DNA is TGTGCCAGCAGCTTAGTTTGGACAGGGCCGAACAATGAGCAGTTCTTC.

Points on this clonotype: This could be a read error, since a much larger clone is one nucleotide away. This likely comes from a read error, as the CDR3 has no conserved phenylalanine or tryptophan at its end. This chain joins TRBV29-1 and TRBJ1-2; D gene uncertain. V lost 5 bases and J lost 7, with 8 bases in between. Germline values: CDR1 SQVTM, CDR2 ANQGSEA. This CDR3 is 10 amino acids long. Written as DNA, the CDR3 is TGCAGCGTTCATGAGGGTGGCTACACCTAC. Its translation is CSVHEGGYTY.

This clonotype was counted ten times or more. The gene calls are TRBV29-1 and TRBJ2-3; D may be TRBD1 (5 bases). Trimming removed 4 bases from V and 5 bases from J, with 13 bases in between. The length of the CDR3 is 13 residues. Germline-derived CDR1 and CDR2 are SQVTM and ANQGSEA. The CDR3 DNA reads TGCAGCGTTGCTCTACAGGAGATAGATACGCAGTATTTT. Protein: CSVALQEIDTQYF.

A few counts support this clonotype. V gene TRBV15 combines with J gene TRBJ2-7; D is unresolved. V was pared by 0 bases and J by 6 bases, with 15 bases between. The CDR3 is 15 amino acids. Germline CDR1 is LNHNV and CDR2 is YYDKDF (reference sequence). The CDR3 nucleotides are TGTGCCACCAGCAGAGATCGGAGTATGGCGGCCGAGCAGTACTTC. The encoded protein is CATSRDRSMAAEQYF.

The sample holds many counts of this clonotype. J is TRBJ2-4 and V is TRBV28; D possibly corresponds to TRBD1 (5 bases). The CDR3 loop spans 16 amino acids. The germline gives CDR1 MDHEN, CDR2 SYDVKM. The V end was cut by 5 bases, the J end by 10 bases, with 24 bases between. The CDR3 sequence is CASSNYDRSFTLIQYF. CDR3 sequence (DNA): TGTGCCAGCAGTAATTACGACAGATCATTCACACTTATTCAGTACTTC.

This clonotype was recorded only once. The V gene is TRBV18, the J gene TRBJ2-3; D remains ambiguous. This CDR3 is built from 13 residues. The germline V gene has CDR1 KGHSH and CDR2 LQKENI. Trimming removed 3 bases from V and 0 bases from J, with 4 bases in between. The chain's CDR3 is CASSPHSTDTQYF. For the CDR3, the DNA is TGTGCCAGCTCACCCCATAGCACAGATACGCAGTATTTT.